These 27 T cell receptor beta chains originate from one sample sequenced in a study of blood T cell repertoires in COVID-19. Assay used: immunoSEQ multiplex PCR; TCRdb lists only in-frame clones, some missing. The data hold approximately 300,000 clones, with approximately 88% observed a single time. Sequenced input: peripheral blood. The receptors come from a man between 18 and 29 years old who had recovered from COVID-19.

The chain uses TRBV5-1 and TRBJ2-3; D call uncertain. Trimming pared 4 bases from V and 3 bases from J, leaving 6 bases between. The CDR3 contains 12 residues. In germline, CDR1 is SGHRS, CDR2 YFSETQ. The chain's CDR3 is CASSPPTDTQYF. CDR3 nucleotide sequence: TGCGCCAGCAGCCCTCCTACAGATACGCAGTATTTT.

V gene TRBV9 combines with J gene TRBJ2-2; 7 positions match TRBD1. The V and J ends lost 2 bases and 1 base, in that order; junction bases with no gene match: 2. Germline CDR1 and CDR2: SGDLS and YYNGEE. CDR3 length equals 15 residues. In DNA, the CDR3 is TGTGCCAGCAGCGTCGGGACAGTGAACACCGGGGAGCTGTTTTTT. It encodes CASSVGTVNTGELFF.

This clone was seen once. An end of the junction differs from the germline gene, which may be a read error. This rearrangement joins TRBV7-7 to TRBJ2-5; 13 bases line up with TRBD2. The length of the CDR3 is 16 residues. From germline, CDR1 is SSHAT and CDR2 FNYEAQ (reference sequence). CDR3 residues: CASSAQTSGGTETQYF. The CDR3 region has the DNA TGTGCTAGCAGCGCCCAGACTAGCGGGGGGACAGAGACCCAGTACTTC. The variable domain in full, completed from reference TRBV7-7 and TRBJ2-5, reads GAGVSQSPRYKVTKRGQDVTLRCDPISSHATLYWYQQALGQGPEFLTYFNYEAQPDKSGLPSDRFSAERPEGSISTLTIQRTEQRDSAMYRCASSAQTSGGTETQYFGPGTRLLVL.

The V and J genes are TRBV15 and TRBJ2-7; a weak D match, TRBD2 (6 bases). Germline V CDR1 and CDR2: LNHNV, YYDKDF (reference sequence). Trimming took off 3 bases at V and 6 bases at J, with 9 bases between the two ends. The CDR3 covers 12 residues. DNA for the CDR3: TGTGCCACCAGCAGGCGGGGAGGCGAGCAGTACTTC. It is translated as CATSRRGGEQYF. The full variable domain, in which reference TRBV15 and TRBJ2-7 provide the parts outside the CDR3, is DAMVIQNPRYQVTQFGKPVTLSCSQTLNHNVMYWYQQKSSQAPKLLFHYYDKDFNNEADTPDNFQSRRPNTSFCFLDIRSPGLGDTAMYLCATSRRGGEQYFGPGTRLTVT.

The chain has TRBV18 and TRBJ1-6; a weak D match, TRBD1 (5 bases). This CDR3 region has 14 residues. V was pared by 3 bases and J by 6 bases, with 9 bases between. Germline CDR1 reads KGHSH; CDR2 reads LQKENI. The CDR3 DNA follows: TGTGCCAGCTCACCCGACGACAGTAATTCACCCCTCCACTTT. This gives the protein CASSPDDSNSPLHF.

This chain connects TRBV9 to TRBJ1-3; the D gene is possibly TRBD1 (6 bases). The CDR3 length is 16 residues. Germline V lookup: CDR1 SGDLS, CDR2 YYNGEE. With 3 bases removed from V and 0 bases from J, the gap between germline ends came to 13 bases. DNA for the CDR3: TGTGCCAGCAGCGCCGGGCAGGGGAGCTCTGGAAACACCATATATTTT. Translation: CASSAGQGSSGNTIYF. The full variable domain, rest sourced from reference TRBV9 and TRBJ1-3, is DSGVTQTPKHLITATGQRVTLRCSPRSGDLSVYWYQQSLDQGLQFLIQYYNGEERAKGNILERFSAQQFPDLHSELNLSSLELGDSALYFCASSAGQGSSGNTIYFGEGSWLTVV.

CDR3: CASSSSPSGTGSAGELFF. As DNA, the CDR3 is TGTGCCAGCAGCTCATCTCCGTCCGGGACAGGATCGGCCGGGGAGCTGTTTTTT. The J gene is TRBJ2-2, the V gene TRBV13; 8 nucleotides align to TRBD1. The CDR3 is 18 amino acids. Germline CDR1 and CDR2: PRHDT and FYEKMQ (reference sequence). V gave up 4 bases and J gave up 6 bases; unmatched junction bases: 16.

This clone was counted a single time. The chain uses TRBV10-3 and TRBJ2-5, with TRBD2 matching 13 bases. Per germline, CDR1 ENHRY and CDR2 SYGVKD. The CDR3 extends over 15 amino acids. Trimming took 6 bases from V and 4 from J; bases not matched to a gene: 5. This CDR3 reads CAISGLAGVSETQYF. In DNA form, the CDR3 reads TGTGCCATCAGCGGACTAGCGGGAGTTTCAGAGACCCAGTACTTC.

The chain carries TRBV14 and TRBJ2-1, with D unresolved. Trimming pared 1 base from V and 4 bases from J, leaving 5 bases between. CDR3 length: 13 residues. Germline V gene sequence: CDR1 SGHDN, CDR2 FVKESK. The CDR3 spells CASSQAGYNEQFF. The CDR3 DNA is TGTGCCAGCAGCCAAGCCGGTTACAATGAGCAGTTCTTC.

The chain employs TRBV5-4 and TRBJ1-4, with D uncertain. V was shortened by 1 base and J by 6 bases, with 10 bases between the two germline ends. The germline V gene has CDR1 SGHNT and CDR2 YYREEE (reference sequence). CDR3 size: 14 residues. In DNA form, the CDR3 reads TGTGCCAGCAGCTTGACGGGTTTGGATGAAAAACTGTTTTTT. The encoded protein is CASSLTGLDEKLFF.

This sequence joins TRBV19 and TRBJ1-5; 8 nucleotides match TRBD1. V lost 3 bases to trimming and J lost 6 bases; unmatched junction nucleotides: 13. CDR3 size: 17 residues. Germline loops: CDR1 LNHDA, CDR2 SQIVND (reference sequence). The CDR3 DNA sequence: TGTGCCAGTAGTATGAAACTACAGCCGGGACAGGCTCAGCCCCAGCATTTT. This translates into CASSMKLQPGQAQPQHF.

The CDR3, as DNA: TGCGCCAGCAGCTTGGAGGGACAGGGGGTACAAAAACTGTTTTTT. This gives the protein CASSLEGQGVQKLFF. The genes are TRBV5-1 and TRBJ1-4; TRBD1 agrees at 11 bases. The CDR3 covers 15 residues. V lost 0 bases and J lost 9; bases outside the gene matches: 4. Germline CDR1 and CDR2: SGHRS and YFSETQ.

The chain carries TRBV6-2 or TRBV6-3 and TRBJ1-1, with D tentatively TRBD1 (5 bases). CDR1 and CDR2 (germline): MNHEY, SVGEGT. CDR3 length: 16 amino acids. Trimming removed 3 bases at V and 4 bases at J, with 18 bases between. The CDR3 DNA follows: TGTGCCAGCAGTTATAACGTCGGGGGGGAGAGCACTGAAGCTTTCTTT. Encoded protein: CASSYNVGGESTEAFF.

The chain is built from TRBV6-6 and TRBJ2-2; maybe TRBD1 (6 bases). This CDR3 comprises 14 residues. Trimming shortened V by 10 bases and J by 2 bases, and 14 bases separated the two germline ends. Looked up from germline, CDR1 is MNHNY and CDR2 is SVGAGI (reference sequence). The CDR3 bases are TGTGCCACCGCCGGGACACAAAACACCGGGGAGCTGTTTTTT. It yields the protein CATAGTQNTGELFF.

The chain combines TRBV19 with TRBJ2-7; possibly TRBD1 for D (5 bases). The germline V gene has CDR1 LNHDA and CDR2 SQIVND (reference sequence). The CDR3 has 14 residues. Trimming took 10 bases from V and 2 from J, leaving 18 bases between them. In DNA form, the CDR3 reads TGTGCCACCAATAAAGGGCAGGGAACCTACGAGCAGTACTTC. Amino acid sequence: CATNKGQGTYEQYF. Looking up the rest from reference TRBV19 and TRBJ2-7 gives the full variable domain: DGGITQSPKYLFRKEGQNVTLSCEQNLNHDAMYWYRQDPGQGLRLIYYSQIVNDFQKGDIAEGYSVSREKKESFPLTVTSAQKNPTAFYLCATNKGQGTYEQYFGPGTRLTVT.

The chain is built from TRBV7-9 and TRBJ1-3; D is possibly TRBD1 (5 bases). Trimming removed 7 bases at V and 2 bases at J, with 18 bases between. From germline, CDR1 is SEHNR and CDR2 FQNEAQ (reference sequence). CDR3 size: 16 residues. The CDR3 protein is CASNPRSTVTGNTIYF. The CDR3 DNA sequence: TGTGCCAGCAACCCTCGGTCGACAGTAACTGGAAACACCATATATTTT.

Here the CDR3 reads CASSSYIRGDYNEQFF. The CDR3 DNA reads as TGTGCCAGCAGCTCGTACATCCGAGGTGACTACAATGAGCAGTTCTTC. This chain uses TRBV7-3 with TRBJ2-1; D remains ambiguous. The V and J ends lost 4 bases and 3 bases respectively, with 16 bases between them. The CDR3 length is 16 residues. Looked up from germline, CDR1 is SGHTA and CDR2 is FQGTGA.

The chain carries TRBV13 and TRBJ1-1; TRBD1 aligns across 7 bases. The CDR3 is 14 residues long. With 5 bases clipped from V and 3 bases from J, the junction kept 6 bases outside the gene matches. CDR1 PRHDT and CDR2 FYEKMQ come from the germline V gene (reference sequence). This CDR3 reads CASSGTEMYTEAFF. Here the CDR3 DNA reads TGTGCCAGCAGCGGGACAGAGATGTACACTGAAGCTTTCTTT.

The chain uses TRBV24-1 and TRBJ2-1, with 12 bases lining up with TRBD2. CDR1 KGHDR and CDR2 SFDVKD come from the germline V gene. The J segment lost 5 bases and the V segment lost 2 bases, leaving 3 bases of the junction unmatched. There are 16 residues in the CDR3. The CDR3 DNA is TGTGCCACCAGTGATTGGGGACTAGCGGGCGACAATGAGCAGTTCTTC. It codes for CATSDWGLAGDNEQFF.

The V and J genes are TRBV11-3 and TRBJ1-2; 9 bases match TRBD1. There are 20 residues in the CDR3. Germline V gene data show CDR1 as SGHNT and CDR2 as YENEEA. V was clipped by 1 base and J by 8 bases; unmatched bases: 23. The CDR3 coding sequence is TGTGCCAGCAGCTTAGTATTAGCGAGTGGAACAGGGGGCAGGAGAAAAGGCTACACCTTC. This codes for CASSLVLASGTGGRRKGYTF. The complete variable domain, with remaining parts taken from reference TRBV11-3 and TRBJ1-2, reads EAGVVQSPRYKIIEKKQPVAFWCNPISGHNTLYWYLQNLGQGPELLIRYENEEAVDDSQLPKDRFSAERLKGVDSTLKIQPAELGDSAVYLCASSLVLASGTGGRRKGYTFGSGTRLTVV.

The chain has TRBV19 and TRBJ2-1; a weak D match, TRBD1 (5 bases). V shed 1 base and J shed 5 bases, with 9 bases lying between them. Germline V CDR1 and CDR2: LNHDA, SQIVND (reference sequence). This CDR3 has 14 amino acids. The CDR3 DNA reads TGTGCCAGTAGTATAGGGGGCAGAAACAATGAGCAGTTCTTC. This encodes CASSIGGRNNEQFF.

There are a few counts of this clone. The rearrangement uses TRBV2 and TRBJ2-7, with TRBD2 matching over 9 bases. Germline CDR1 is SNHLY and CDR2 is FYNNEI. J lost 4 bases, V lost 3 bases, and 4 bases had no gene match. The CDR3 has 14 residues. DNA for the CDR3: TGTGCCAGCAGTGATTTAGCGGGGGTTTACGAGCAGTACTTC. Amino acid sequence: CASSDLAGVYEQYF.

The genes are TRBV5-4 and TRBJ2-7; 9 positions agree with TRBD1. V lost 3 bases, J lost 4 bases, and 8 bases stayed unmatched. From germline, CDR1 is SGHNT and CDR2 YYREEE (reference sequence). This CDR3 region has 15 residues. CDR3 in DNA: TGTGCCAGCAGCTCCTTTGGGACAGGGCTGTACGAGCAGTACTTC. Protein product: CASSSFGTGLYEQYF.

V and J are TRBV7-8 and TRBJ1-1; 7 bases align to TRBD1. The ends lost 5 bases at V and 5 bases at J; junction bases unmatched: 14. CDR1 is SGHVS, CDR2 FQNEAQ, per germline. This CDR3 is built from 16 residues. The CDR3 loop reads CASSRRGATGPTEAFF. CDR3 DNA: TGTGCCAGCAGCCGTAGAGGAGCGACAGGGCCGACTGAAGCTTTCTTT.

The V and J genes are TRBV7-3 and TRBJ2-7; tentative D call: TRBD2 (6 bases). The V end lost 5 bases, the J end lost 7 bases, and 15 bases lay between the germline ends. CDR1 SGHTA and CDR2 FQGTGA come from the germline V gene. This CDR3 has 13 residues. The CDR3 here is CASSPRAGIEQYF. The CDR3 nucleotides are TGTGCCAGCAGCCCTCGAGCGGGTATAGAGCAGTACTTC.

The V gene is TRBV6-6, the J gene TRBJ1-1; tentatively, D is TRBD1 (5 bases). This CDR3 has 16 residues. Germline V gene lookup returns CDR1 MNHNY and CDR2 SVGAGI (reference sequence). Trimming left V 6 bases short and J 1 base short, with 18 bases between. The CDR3 DNA reads as TGTGCCAGCAGCGCCCGAAGGGGTGTGGGGAACACTGAAGCTTTCTTT. Its protein product is CASSARRGVGNTEAFF.

This chain uses TRBV7-3 with TRBJ2-2; maybe TRBD2 (6 bases). Trimming removed 5 bases from V and 4 bases from J, with 11 bases in between. The CDR3 is made up of 14 amino acids. Germline CDR1 and CDR2: SGHTA and FQGTGA. Here the CDR3 DNA reads TGTGCCAGCAGCCCCGGGACTCCCACCGGGGAGCTGTTTTTT. Its translation is CASSPGTPTGELFF.